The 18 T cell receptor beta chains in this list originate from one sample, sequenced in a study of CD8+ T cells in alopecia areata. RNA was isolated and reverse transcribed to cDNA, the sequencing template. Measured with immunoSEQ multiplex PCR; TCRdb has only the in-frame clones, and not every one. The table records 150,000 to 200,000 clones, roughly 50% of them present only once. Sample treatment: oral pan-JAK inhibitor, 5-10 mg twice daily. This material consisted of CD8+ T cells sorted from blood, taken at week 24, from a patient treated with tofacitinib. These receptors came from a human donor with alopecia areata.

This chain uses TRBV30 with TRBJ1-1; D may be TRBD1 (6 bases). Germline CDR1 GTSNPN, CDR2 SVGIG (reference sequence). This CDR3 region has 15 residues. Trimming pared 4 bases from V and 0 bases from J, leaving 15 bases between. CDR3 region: CAWNRAGHVNTEAFF. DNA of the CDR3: TGTGCCTGGAATCGTGCGGGACACGTGAACACTGAAGCTTTCTTT. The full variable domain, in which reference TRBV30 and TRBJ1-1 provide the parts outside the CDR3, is SQTIHQWPATLVQPVGSPLSLECTVEGTSNPNLYWYRQAAGRGLQLLFYSVGIGQISSEVPQNLSASRPQDRQFILSSKKLLLSDSGFYLCAWNRAGHVNTEAFFGQGTRLTVV.

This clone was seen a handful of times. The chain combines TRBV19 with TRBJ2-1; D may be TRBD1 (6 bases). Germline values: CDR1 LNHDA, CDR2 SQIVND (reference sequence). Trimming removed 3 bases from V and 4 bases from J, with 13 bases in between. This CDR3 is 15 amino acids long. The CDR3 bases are TGTGCCAGTAGTATCTCCGGGACAAAGTACAATGAGCAGTTCTTC. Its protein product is CASSISGTKYNEQFF.

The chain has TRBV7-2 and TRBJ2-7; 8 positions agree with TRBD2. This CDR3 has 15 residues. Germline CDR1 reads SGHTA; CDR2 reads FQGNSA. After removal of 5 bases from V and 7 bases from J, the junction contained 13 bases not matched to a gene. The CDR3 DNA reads TGTGCCAGCAGCCGACTTAGTGGGACTAGGAATGAGCAGTACTTC. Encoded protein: CASSRLSGTRNEQYF.

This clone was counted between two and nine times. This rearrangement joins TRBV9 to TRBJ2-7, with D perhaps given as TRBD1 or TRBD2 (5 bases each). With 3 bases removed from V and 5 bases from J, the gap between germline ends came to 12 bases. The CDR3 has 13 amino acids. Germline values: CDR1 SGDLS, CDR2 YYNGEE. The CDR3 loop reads CASSGWDQNEQYF. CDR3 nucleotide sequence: TGTGCCAGCAGCGGATGGGACCAAAACGAGCAGTACTTC.

CDR3 coding DNA: TGTGCCAGCAGTACTATAGCGGGGGTGTCAGATACGCAGTATTTT. As protein: CASSTIAGVSDTQYF. J is TRBJ2-3 and V is TRBV6-5, with 9 nucleotides matching TRBD2. The CDR3 loop spans 15 amino acids. V lost 5 bases, J lost 4 bases, and 7 bases stayed unmatched. CDR1 MNHEY and CDR2 SVGAGI come from the germline V gene.

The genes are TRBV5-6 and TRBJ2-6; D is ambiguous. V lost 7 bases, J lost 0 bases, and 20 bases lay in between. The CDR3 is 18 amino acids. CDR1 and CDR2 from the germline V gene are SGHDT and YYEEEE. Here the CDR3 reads CASALLQSFYSGANVLTF. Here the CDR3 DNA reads TGTGCCAGCGCCCTCCTACAGAGCTTCTACTCTGGGGCCAACGTCCTGACTTTC.

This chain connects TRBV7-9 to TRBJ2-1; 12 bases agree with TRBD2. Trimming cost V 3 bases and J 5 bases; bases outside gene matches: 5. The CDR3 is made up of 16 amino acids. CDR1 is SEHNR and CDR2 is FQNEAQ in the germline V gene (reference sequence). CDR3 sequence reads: CASSLRTSGEDNEQFF. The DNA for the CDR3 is TGTGCCAGCAGCTTGAGGACTAGCGGGGAGGACAATGAGCAGTTCTTC.

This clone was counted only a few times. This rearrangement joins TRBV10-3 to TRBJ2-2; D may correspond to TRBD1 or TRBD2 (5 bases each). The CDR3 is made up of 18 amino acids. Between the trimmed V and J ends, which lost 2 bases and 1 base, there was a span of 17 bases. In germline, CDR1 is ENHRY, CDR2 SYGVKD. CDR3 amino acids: CAISEGRAMSGNTGELFF. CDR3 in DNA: TGTGCCATCAGTGAGGGCAGGGCTATGAGCGGGAACACCGGGGAGCTGTTTTTT.

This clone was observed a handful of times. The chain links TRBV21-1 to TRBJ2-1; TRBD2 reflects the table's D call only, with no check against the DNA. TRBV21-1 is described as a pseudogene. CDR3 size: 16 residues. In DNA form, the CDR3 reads TGTGCCAGCAGCACCCTCGCACTAGCGGGGGGGAATGAGCAGTTCTTC. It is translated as CASSTLALAGGNEQFF.

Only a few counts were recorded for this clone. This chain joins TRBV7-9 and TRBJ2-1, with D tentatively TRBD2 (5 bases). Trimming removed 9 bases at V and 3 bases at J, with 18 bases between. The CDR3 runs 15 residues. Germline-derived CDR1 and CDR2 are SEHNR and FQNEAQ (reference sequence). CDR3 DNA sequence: TGTGCCAGTCCCGGGGAAAGCTCGGGCTACAATGAGCAGTTCTTC. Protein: CASPGESSGYNEQFF. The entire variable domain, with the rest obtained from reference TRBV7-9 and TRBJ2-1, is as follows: DTGVSQNPRHKITKRGQNVTFRCDPISEHNRLYWYRQTLGQGPEFLTYFQNEAQLEKSRLLSDRFSAERPKGSFSTLEIQRTEQGDSAMYLCASPGESSGYNEQFFGPGTRLTVL.

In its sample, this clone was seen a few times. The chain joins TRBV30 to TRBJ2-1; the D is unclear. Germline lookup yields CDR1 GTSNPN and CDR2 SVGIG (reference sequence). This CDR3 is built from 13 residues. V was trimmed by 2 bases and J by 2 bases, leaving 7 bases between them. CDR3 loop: CAWSPVAYNEQFF. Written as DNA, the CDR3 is TGTGCCTGGAGTCCCGTCGCCTACAATGAGCAGTTCTTC. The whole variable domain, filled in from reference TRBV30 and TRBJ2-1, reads SQTIHQWPATLVQPVGSPLSLECTVEGTSNPNLYWYRQAAGRGLQLLFYSVGIGQISSEVPQNLSASRPQDRQFILSSKKLLLSDSGFYLCAWSPVAYNEQFFGPGTRLTVL.

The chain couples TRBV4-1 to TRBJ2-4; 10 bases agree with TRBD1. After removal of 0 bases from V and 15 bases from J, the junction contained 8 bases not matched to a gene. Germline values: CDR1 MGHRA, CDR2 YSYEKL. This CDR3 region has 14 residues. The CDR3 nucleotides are TGCGCCAGCAGCCAAGATACGGACAGGGGGAGATGGTACTTC. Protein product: CASSQDTDRGRWYF.

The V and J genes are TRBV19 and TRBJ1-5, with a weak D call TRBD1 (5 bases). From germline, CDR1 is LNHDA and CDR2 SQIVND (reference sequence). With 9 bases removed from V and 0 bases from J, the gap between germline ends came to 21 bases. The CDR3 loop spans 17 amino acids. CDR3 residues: CASQYRGAYTSNQPQHF. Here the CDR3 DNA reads TGTGCCAGCCAGTATAGAGGGGCGTATACTAGCAATCAGCCCCAGCATTTT.

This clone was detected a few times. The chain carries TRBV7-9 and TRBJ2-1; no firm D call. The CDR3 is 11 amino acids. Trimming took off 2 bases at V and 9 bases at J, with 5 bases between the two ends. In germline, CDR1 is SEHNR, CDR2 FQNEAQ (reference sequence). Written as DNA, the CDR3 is TGTGCCAGCAGCTTAAGCCGTGAGCAGTTCTTC. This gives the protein CASSLSREQFF.

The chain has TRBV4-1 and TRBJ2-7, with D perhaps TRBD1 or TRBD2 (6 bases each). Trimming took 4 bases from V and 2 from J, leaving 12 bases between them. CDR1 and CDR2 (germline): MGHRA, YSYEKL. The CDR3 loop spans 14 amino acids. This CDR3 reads CASSPAEGAYEQYF. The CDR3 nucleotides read TGCGCCAGCAGCCCGGCGGAGGGGGCCTACGAGCAGTACTTC.

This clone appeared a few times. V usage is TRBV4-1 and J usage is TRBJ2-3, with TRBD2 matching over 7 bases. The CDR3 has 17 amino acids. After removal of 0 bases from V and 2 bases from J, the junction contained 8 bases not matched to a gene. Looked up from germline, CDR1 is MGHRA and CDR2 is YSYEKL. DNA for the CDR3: TGCGCCAGCAGCCAAGATGTAGGGACTATCGTCACAGATACGCAGTATTTT. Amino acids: CASSQDVGTIVTDTQYF.

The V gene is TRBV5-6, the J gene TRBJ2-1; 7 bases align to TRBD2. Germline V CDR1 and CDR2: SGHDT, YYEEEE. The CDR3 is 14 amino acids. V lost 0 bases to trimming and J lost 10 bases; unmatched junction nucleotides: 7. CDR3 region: CASSLGLAPAEQFF. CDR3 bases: TGTGCCAGCAGCTTGGGACTAGCCCCAGCGGAGCAGTTCTTC.

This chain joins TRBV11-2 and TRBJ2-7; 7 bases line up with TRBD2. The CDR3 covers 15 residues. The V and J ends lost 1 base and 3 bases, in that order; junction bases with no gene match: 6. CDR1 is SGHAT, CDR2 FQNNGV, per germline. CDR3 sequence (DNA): TGTGCCAGCAGCTTAGCGGGGGGAATAGTCTACGAGCAGTACTTC. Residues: CASSLAGGIVYEQYF.